In this sample, the clone carrying this T cell receptor beta chain is medium-sized. The data derive from a study of immune characterization of retroperitoneal liposarcoma. Germline V gene sequence: CDR1 SGHVS, CDR2 FNYEAQ. The V gene lost 4 bases and the J gene lost 7 bases, with 14 bases spanning the gap. The CDR3 spans 14 residues. TCRdb itself ran the PCR reads through MiXCR, one entry per CDR3 protein. The repertoire holds about 10,000 distinct CDR3 sequences, with around 30% as singletons. The sample consisted of tumor tissue. The chain carries TRBV7-6 and TRBJ2-1; possible D gene TRBD2, 5 bases. The sequence was obtained from a male donor with retroperitoneal liposarcoma. CDR3 loop: CASSSRLRGNEQFF. The CDR3 DNA reads as TGTGCCAGCAGCTCGAGGCTTCGGGGAAATGAGCAGTTCTTC.